A single sample gave rise to the 8 T cell receptor beta chains below, sequenced in a study of CD4 and CD8 cells across lung adenocarcinoma regions. TCRdb itself ran the PCR reads through MiXCR, one entry per CDR3 protein. The sample holds about 10,000 distinct CDR3 sequences, roughly 49% seen once. Material for sequencing was CD8+ T cells from the margin of a lung tumor. All receptors derive from a male donor with lung adenocarcinoma. The CD4 and CD8 labels of this study may be unreliable.

The V call is TRBV5-1, the J call TRBJ1-4; D may be TRBD1 (5 bases). This CDR3 is 15 amino acids long. Germline V lookup: CDR1 SGHRS, CDR2 YFSETQ. Trimming left V 1 base short and J 2 bases short, with 9 bases between. The CDR3 sequence: CASSLQGETNEKLFF. The CDR3 DNA reads TGCGCCAGCAGCTTGCAAGGGGAGACTAATGAAAAACTGTTTTTT.

The chain couples TRBV4-1 to TRBJ1-3; maybe TRBD1 (6 bases). Germline loops: CDR1 MGHRA, CDR2 YSYEKL. The CDR3 has 17 residues. Deletions cut 0 bases from V and 4 bases from J, with 16 bases between. In DNA, the CDR3 is TGCGCCAGCAGCCAAGAGGGGGGGCGCCGCAAGGGAAACACCATATATTTT. The encoded protein is CASSQEGGRRKGNTIYF.

This chain connects TRBV30 to TRBJ2-5; 11 nucleotides align to TRBD1. CDR3 length equals 15 residues. The V gene's germline CDR1 is GTSNPN and CDR2 SVGIG (reference sequence). V lost 1 base, J lost 5 bases, and 6 bases stayed unmatched. This CDR3 reads CAWSGGQGGLETQYF. The CDR3 DNA follows: TGTGCCTGGAGTGGGGGACAGGGGGGATTGGAGACCCAGTACTTC.

This chain joins TRBV12-3 or TRBV12-4 and TRBJ2-1; no clear D. Trimming pared 8 bases from V and 4 bases from J, leaving 15 bases between. The CDR3 is 14 residues long. The CDR3 bases are TGTGCCAGCGGTCTCAGACCAATTTACAATGAGCAGTTCTTC. This gives the protein CASGLRPIYNEQFF.

The V gene is TRBV7-2, the J gene TRBJ2-5, with D possibly matching TRBD2 (7 bases). Germline-derived CDR1 and CDR2 are SGHTA and FQGNSA. With 7 bases removed from V and 4 bases from J, the gap between germline ends came to 19 bases. CDR3 length: 15 residues. CDR3 in amino acids: CASTRNKGGGETQYF. DNA for the CDR3: TGTGCCAGCACTCGCAACAAGGGGGGGGGAGAGACCCAGTACTTC.

This clonotype was seen a handful of times. The J gene is TRBJ1-6, the V gene TRBV9; tentatively, D is TRBD1 (6 bases). The CDR3 totals 15 residues. Trimming stripped 3 bases from V and 9 bases from J, with 16 bases between. Germline V gives CDR1 SGDLS, CDR2 YYNGEE. The CDR3: CASSARTGSSSPLHF. As DNA, the CDR3 is TGTGCCAGCAGCGCCCGTACAGGGTCTAGTTCACCCCTCCACTTT.

The rearrangement links TRBV10-3 to TRBJ2-1; D is unresolved. V was trimmed by 0 bases and J by 6 bases, leaving 6 bases between them. The CDR3 length is 13 residues. Germline V gene sequence: CDR1 ENHRY, CDR2 SYGVKD. CDR3 protein: CAISESGVNEQFF. The CDR3 DNA reads TGTGCCATCAGTGAGTCTGGGGTCAATGAGCAGTTCTTC.

Details on this clonotype: Sequence at one end of the junction differs from germline and may be a read error. The chain carries TRBV6-1 and TRBJ2-2, with D unresolved. This CDR3 is built from 16 residues. Germline loops: CDR1 MNHNS, CDR2 SASEGT. The CDR3 coding sequence is TGTGCCAGCAGTACCCAAGATGGGTCGCGTACCGAGGAGCAGTTTTTT. Residues: CASSTQDGSRTEEQFF.